The entry below gives a single T cell receptor beta chain sequence along with its context. The antigen remains undetermined. This sample was taken from a study of T cell responses to AZD1222 COVID-19 vaccine. Study as a whole: Second doses at about 4 or about 12 weeks were pooled.

The germline V and J ends were trimmed by 6 bases and 12 bases, with 16 bases remaining between them. The germline gives CDR1 SNHLY, CDR2 FYNNEI. The CDR3 spans 12 residues. Whole-study findings and limits: Of the AZD1222 recipients, only 5 to 7 were seropositive at baseline. Nearly half of spike-specific TCRs reportedly go after variant regions that carry no mutations.

TCRdb's copy holds only in-frame clones and misses some; the assay was immunoSEQ multiplex PCR. Among about 180,000 clones, around 88% were seen once, and the ten largest hold approximately 7.7%. Sequencing was performed on peripheral blood, taken on day 0 of AZD1222 vaccination. The chain carries TRBV2 and TRBJ2-3, with no clear D. This sequence originates from an adult in good health. For the CDR3, the DNA is TGTGCCAGCAGCCGCGAGGAACCACTACAGTATTTT. It codes for CASSREEPLQYF.